This T cell receptor beta chain was recorded in a study of cytomegalovirus exposure and HLA in healthy donors. Researchers ran the PCR with 60 Vbeta and 13 Jbeta primers. Method: immunoSEQ multiplex PCR; TCRdb's copy keeps in-frame clones and lacks some. The table lists 85,000 to 130,000 clones, 71% of them singletons. This CDR3 comprises 16 residues. Germline CDR1 reads SGHRS; CDR2 reads YFSETQ. With V trimmed by 4 bases and J by 5 bases, 12 bases remained unmatched. Findings and limits, study-wide: Later, an analysis found that common viral pathogens appeared to be linked with several of the most significant clusters. Researchers reported that three CMV-associated chains were confirmed in vitro as CMV antigen-specific. A link between a missense DCLRE1C variant and TCR beta V- and J-gene trimming emerged from a later analysis.

Likely unrecorded immune exposures existed in these nominally healthy donors. Remarks on this clone: No antigen is known for it.

This chain links TRBV5-1 with TRBJ2-5, with 9 bases aligning to TRBD2. Sequenced input: PBMCs. This clonotype was sampled from a female donor in good health and CMV-seronegative. As DNA, the CDR3 is TGCGCCAGCAGCACTAGACTAGCGGTTGGCAAGGAGACCCAGTACTTC. Translating gives CASSTRLAVGKETQYF.